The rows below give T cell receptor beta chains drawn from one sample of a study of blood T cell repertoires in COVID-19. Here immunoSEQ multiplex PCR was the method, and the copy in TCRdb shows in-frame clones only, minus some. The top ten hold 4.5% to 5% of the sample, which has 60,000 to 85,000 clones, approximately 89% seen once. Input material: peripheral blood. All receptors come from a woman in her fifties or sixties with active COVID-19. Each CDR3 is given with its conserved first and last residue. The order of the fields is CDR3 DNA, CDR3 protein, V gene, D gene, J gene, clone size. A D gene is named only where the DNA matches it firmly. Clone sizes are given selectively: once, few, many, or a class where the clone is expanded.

CDR3nt: TGTGCCAGCAGCTTGGTGAGCGGGAGAGAGAATGAGCAGTTCTTC; CDR3aa: CASSLVSGRENEQFF; v_gene: TRBV5-6; d_gene: TRBD2; j_gene: TRBJ2-1; abundance: .
CDR3nt: TGTGCCAGCTCACCAATGGACTTAGCCTCTGGAAACACCATATATTTT; CDR3aa: CASSPMDLASGNTIYF; v_gene: TRBV18; d_gene: .; j_gene: TRBJ1-3; abundance: .
CDR3nt: TGTGCCAGCAGCTTAGCTCGGACAGGGGGCACTGAAGCTTTCTTT; CDR3aa: CASSLARTGGTEAFF; v_gene: TRBV11-2; d_gene: TRBD1; j_gene: TRBJ1-1; abundance: .
CDR3nt: TGTGCCAGCAGCGGGACAGGGTTAGGCACTGAAGCTTTCTTT; CDR3aa: CASSGTGLGTEAFF; v_gene: TRBV27; d_gene: TRBD1; j_gene: TRBJ1-1; abundance: .
CDR3nt: TGTGCCAGCAGCCTCCAACGGGGCGGGACCTGGACTAGCACAGATACGCAGTATTTT; CDR3aa: CASSLQRGGTWTSTDTQYF; v_gene: TRBV21-1; d_gene: .; j_gene: TRBJ2-3; abundance: once
CDR3nt: TGCGCCAGCACCACCGGGACTAGCGGTAACAATGAGCAGTTCTTC; CDR3aa: CASTTGTSGNNEQFF; v_gene: TRBV5-1; d_gene: TRBD2; j_gene: TRBJ2-1; abundance: .
CDR3nt: TGTGCCAGCAGCCACCTGTCAGCGGGAGTTACCGGGGAGCTGTTTTTT; CDR3aa: CASSHLSAGVTGELFF; v_gene: TRBV14; d_gene: TRBD2; j_gene: TRBJ2-2; abundance: .
CDR3nt: TGCGCCAGCAGTCAAGCAGACTCGGGACAGGGTTGTTTAGCCCAGTACTTC; CDR3aa: CASSQADSGQGCLAQYF; v_gene: TRBV23-1; d_gene: TRBD1; j_gene: TRBJ2-5; abundance: once
CDR3nt: TGCGCCAGCAGCCAAGAACGAGGTCGATGGGTCGGGAGGGCCGACCAAGAGACCCAGTACTTC; CDR3aa: CASSQERGRWVGRADQETQYF; v_gene: TRBV4-1; d_gene: TRBD2; j_gene: TRBJ2-5; abundance: .
CDR3nt: TGTGCCAGCAGCTTGACTAGCGGGCCCCTCACAGATACGCAGTATTTT; CDR3aa: CASSLTSGPLTDTQYF; v_gene: TRBV5-8; d_gene: TRBD2; j_gene: TRBJ2-3; abundance: .
CDR3nt: TGTGCCAGCAGTTACTGGCTAGCGGGAGCCGGGGAGCTGTTTTTT; CDR3aa: CASSYWLAGAGELFF; v_gene: TRBV6-5; d_gene: TRBD2; j_gene: TRBJ2-2; abundance: .
CDR3nt: TGTGCCAGCAGCTTGGCCGGACAGGGCTCCTACAATGAGCAGTTCTTC; CDR3aa: CASSLAGQGSYNEQFF; v_gene: TRBV5-6; d_gene: TRBD1; j_gene: TRBJ2-1; abundance: .
CDR3nt: TGTGCCAGCAGCCCCCGGACAGGGGGCTACGAGCAGTACTTC; CDR3aa: CASSPRTGGYEQYF; v_gene: TRBV7-3; d_gene: TRBD1; j_gene: TRBJ2-7; abundance: .
CDR3nt: TGTGCCAGCAGCCACTGGACAGGGCAAAACACCGGGGAGCTGTTTTTT; CDR3aa: CASSHWTGQNTGELFF; v_gene: TRBV13; d_gene: TRBD1; j_gene: TRBJ2-2; abundance: .
CDR3nt: TGTGCCAGCAGCCTAAAGGGGACAGGGGGCTACAATGAGCAGTTCTTC; CDR3aa: CASSLKGTGGYNEQFF; v_gene: TRBV21-1; d_gene: .; j_gene: TRBJ2-1; abundance: once
CDR3nt: TGTGCCAGCAGTTTTTACAGGGGGCGCCCAGATACGCAGTATTTT; CDR3aa: CASSFYRGRPDTQYF; v_gene: TRBV27; d_gene: TRBD1; j_gene: TRBJ2-3; abundance: .
CDR3nt: TGTGCCAGCAGCTTAGGGTCTAGCGGGACGTTCACCTACGAGCAGTACTTC; CDR3aa: CASSLGSSGTFTYEQYF; v_gene: TRBV7-8; d_gene: TRBD2; j_gene: TRBJ2-7; abundance: few
CDR3nt: TGTGCCACGGGACGGGGGGACACTGAAGCTTTCTTT; CDR3aa: CATGRGDTEAFF; v_gene: TRBV19; d_gene: .; j_gene: TRBJ1-1; abundance: .
CDR3nt: TGCGCCAGCAGTGCGGGACAGCAACGGAACAATGAGCAGTTCTTC; CDR3aa: CASSAGQQRNNEQFF; v_gene: TRBV10-1; d_gene: TRBD1; j_gene: TRBJ2-1; abundance: .
CDR3nt: TGTGCCAGCCGGGACAGGGTTGTAGATACGCAGTATTTT; CDR3aa: CASRDRVVDTQYF; v_gene: TRBV5-4; d_gene: TRBD1; j_gene: TRBJ2-3; abundance: .
CDR3nt: TGTGCCAGCAGTGTTAGCGGGAGCGGGTGGAACGAGCAGTACTTC; CDR3aa: CASSVSGSGWNEQYF; v_gene: TRBV9; d_gene: TRBD2; j_gene: TRBJ2-7; abundance: .
CDR3nt: TGTGCCAGCAGTCCCGGCGGTAGCGGGCCTTACGAGCAGTACTTC; CDR3aa: CASSPGGSGPYEQYF; v_gene: TRBV9; d_gene: TRBD2; j_gene: TRBJ2-7; abundance: .
CDR3nt: TGTGCCACCAGCAGAGATGGGACAGAAAACACCGGGGAGCTGTTTTTT; CDR3aa: CATSRDGTENTGELFF; v_gene: TRBV15; d_gene: TRBD1; j_gene: TRBJ2-2; abundance: once
CDR3nt: TGTGCCAGCAGTCCCAGGGACAGGATCGTCCTCCACTTT; CDR3aa: CASSPRDRIVLHF; v_gene: TRBV28; d_gene: TRBD1; j_gene: TRBJ1-6; abundance: .
CDR3nt: TGTGCCAGCAGCGATCTTCGGGGGGGCTATGGCTACACCTTC; CDR3aa: CASSDLRGGYGYTF; v_gene: TRBV6-2/TRBV6-3; d_gene: .; j_gene: TRBJ1-2; abundance: .
CDR3nt: TGTGCCAGCAGCGGTACCGGGAGCACAGATACGCAGTATTTT; CDR3aa: CASSGTGSTDTQYF; v_gene: TRBV7-9; d_gene: .; j_gene: TRBJ2-3; abundance: once
CDR3nt: TGTGCCACCAGCAGAGCAAGAACGCCACACATCGGGGAGCTGTTTTTT; CDR3aa: CATSRARTPHIGELFF; v_gene: TRBV15; d_gene: .; j_gene: TRBJ2-2; abundance: .
CDR3nt: TGTGCCAGCAGGCCGGGGAGGGAACCTCAGCCCCAGCATTTT; CDR3aa: CASRPGREPQPQHF; v_gene: TRBV6-6; d_gene: .; j_gene: TRBJ1-5; abundance: .
CDR3nt: TGTGCCAGCAGTGATCCCCCTAACTACGAGCAGTACTTC; CDR3aa: CASSDPPNYEQYF; v_gene: TRBV2; d_gene: .; j_gene: TRBJ2-7; abundance: .
CDR3nt: TGCGCCAGCAGTGATAGCGGGAAGCCGTACTTC; CDR3aa: CASSDSGKPYF; v_gene: TRBV10-1; d_gene: TRBD2; j_gene: TRBJ2-7; abundance: few
CDR3nt: TGTGCCAGCAGCTTCTCAGGGACAGGCAACACCGGGGAGCTGTTTTTT; CDR3aa: CASSFSGTGNTGELFF; v_gene: TRBV7-9; d_gene: TRBD1; j_gene: TRBJ2-2; abundance: .
CDR3nt: TGTGCCAGCAGTGCGCCGGGACAGGGATCCTACACCTTC; CDR3aa: CASSAPGQGSYTF; v_gene: TRBV2; d_gene: TRBD1; j_gene: TRBJ1-2; abundance: .
CDR3nt: TGTGCCAGCAGTTTAAGACAGGGCCCCTACGAGCAGTACTTC; CDR3aa: CASSLRQGPYEQYF; v_gene: TRBV27; d_gene: TRBD1; j_gene: TRBJ2-7; abundance: once
CDR3nt: TGTGCCAGCATGAGAGAGACAGAAACTGAAGCTTTCTTT; CDR3aa: CASMRETETEAFF; v_gene: TRBV2; d_gene: .; j_gene: TRBJ1-1; abundance: .
CDR3nt: TGTGCCAGCAGGAGGGACAGCCTCGCGGGCTACACCTTC; CDR3aa: CASRRDSLAGYTF; v_gene: TRBV6-5; d_gene: TRBD1; j_gene: TRBJ1-2; abundance: .
CDR3nt: TGTGCCAGCAGCCAAGATCGGGTAGCGGAGCCTTCCGGGACCCAGTACTTC; CDR3aa: CASSQDRVAEPSGTQYF; v_gene: TRBV4-2; d_gene: .; j_gene: TRBJ2-5; abundance: .
CDR3nt: TGCGCCAGCAGCCCTGGTTGGGGCAGAACCTACGAGCAGTACTTC; CDR3aa: CASSPGWGRTYEQYF; v_gene: TRBV4-1; d_gene: .; j_gene: TRBJ2-7; abundance: .
CDR3nt: TGTGCCAGCAGCCCAAAGCGGGATAGGGCGGAGACCCAGTACTTC; CDR3aa: CASSPKRDRAETQYF; v_gene: TRBV3-1/TRBV3-2; d_gene: TRBD2; j_gene: TRBJ2-5; abundance: .
CDR3nt: TGTGCCAGCAGTTTATCAGTGAGGACTGAAGCTTTCTTT; CDR3aa: CASSLSVRTEAFF; v_gene: TRBV27; d_gene: .; j_gene: TRBJ1-1; abundance: .
CDR3nt: TGTGCCAGCTCATTGGGACAGGCCCTCGGTGAGCAGTTCTTC; CDR3aa: CASSLGQALGEQFF; v_gene: TRBV18; d_gene: TRBD1; j_gene: TRBJ2-1; abundance: .
CDR3nt: TGTGCCAGCAGCTTAGAACCACTTCAGGGGAAGCCTGCCTACGAGCAGTACTTC; CDR3aa: CASSLEPLQGKPAYEQYF; v_gene: TRBV11-2; d_gene: .; j_gene: TRBJ2-7; abundance: .
CDR3nt: TGTGCCAGCAGTTACTCGGGGGGCGGGAGTTCCTACGAGCAGTACTTC; CDR3aa: CASSYSGGGSSYEQYF; v_gene: TRBV6-5; d_gene: .; j_gene: TRBJ2-7; abundance: .
CDR3nt: TGTGCCAGCAGCACCGACGGGACAGCTGGTTTTGAAAAACTGTTTTTT; CDR3aa: CASSTDGTAGFEKLFF; v_gene: TRBV5-5; d_gene: TRBD1; j_gene: TRBJ1-4; abundance: .
CDR3nt: TGTGCCAGTAGTATATCGGGCTATTTGTCGCAGGGGCAGTATTTT; CDR3aa: CASSISGYLSQGQYF; v_gene: TRBV19; d_gene: .; j_gene: TRBJ2-3; abundance: .
CDR3nt: TGTGCCAGCAGCGTCCGGGACTGGGGAGTAGATACGCAGTATTTT; CDR3aa: CASSVRDWGVDTQYF; v_gene: TRBV9; d_gene: .; j_gene: TRBJ2-3; abundance: .
CDR3nt: TGTGCCAGCAGTGAAGCAGCTCCCGGGTTCGAGCAGTACTTC; CDR3aa: CASSEAAPGFEQYF; v_gene: TRBV6-1; d_gene: .; j_gene: TRBJ2-7; abundance: .
CDR3nt: TGTGCCAGCAGTGTGGGGAGGAGCTCCTACGAGCAGTACTTC; CDR3aa: CASSVGRSSYEQYF; v_gene: TRBV2; d_gene: .; j_gene: TRBJ2-7; abundance: once
CDR3nt: TGCGCCAGCGGCCTGGGAGGGGGCACTGAAGCTTTCTTT; CDR3aa: CASGLGGGTEAFF; v_gene: TRBV5-1; d_gene: .; j_gene: TRBJ1-1; abundance: .
CDR3nt: TGTGCCAGCAGCGTAGTAGCCGAAACAGATACGCAGTATTTT; CDR3aa: CASSVVAETDTQYF; v_gene: TRBV9; d_gene: .; j_gene: TRBJ2-3; abundance: .
CDR3nt: TGTGCCAGCAGCCAAGCGGGGGTTTATGGCTACACCTTC; CDR3aa: CASSQAGVYGYTF; v_gene: TRBV3-1/TRBV3-2; d_gene: .; j_gene: TRBJ1-2; abundance: .
CDR3nt: TGTGCCTGGAGTATAGGGGGCCAAGAGACCCAGTACTTC; CDR3aa: CAWSIGGQETQYF; v_gene: TRBV30; d_gene: .; j_gene: TRBJ2-5; abundance: .
CDR3nt: TGTGCCAGCAGCTCCCCCGCAGATACGCAGTATTTT; CDR3aa: CASSSPADTQYF; v_gene: TRBV7-3; d_gene: .; j_gene: TRBJ2-3; abundance: .
CDR3nt: TGTGCCAGCAGCACCGGGACAGGGATTCCCCGTGGCTACACCTTC; CDR3aa: CASSTGTGIPRGYTF; v_gene: TRBV7-8; d_gene: TRBD1; j_gene: TRBJ1-2; abundance: .
CDR3nt: TGTGCCATCAGTGACTACCGGAGCTCCTACGAGCAGTACTTC; CDR3aa: CAISDYRSSYEQYF; v_gene: TRBV10-3; d_gene: .; j_gene: TRBJ2-7; abundance: .